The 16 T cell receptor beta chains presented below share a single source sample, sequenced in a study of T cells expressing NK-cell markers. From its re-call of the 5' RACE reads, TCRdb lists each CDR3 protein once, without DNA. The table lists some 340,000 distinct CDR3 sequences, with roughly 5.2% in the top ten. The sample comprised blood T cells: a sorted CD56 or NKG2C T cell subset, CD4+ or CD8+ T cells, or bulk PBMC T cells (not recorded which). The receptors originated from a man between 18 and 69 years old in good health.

The CDR3 spells CATLTVSYEQYF. The J gene is TRBJ2-7, the V gene TRBV6-1; the TCRdb call, TRBD1, lacks DNA for checking. In germline, CDR1 is MNHNS, CDR2 SASEGT. The length of the CDR3 is 12 residues.

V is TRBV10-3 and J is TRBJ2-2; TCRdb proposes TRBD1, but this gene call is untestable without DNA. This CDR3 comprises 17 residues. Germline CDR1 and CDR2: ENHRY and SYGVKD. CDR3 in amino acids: CAISEPLEGAFTGELFF.

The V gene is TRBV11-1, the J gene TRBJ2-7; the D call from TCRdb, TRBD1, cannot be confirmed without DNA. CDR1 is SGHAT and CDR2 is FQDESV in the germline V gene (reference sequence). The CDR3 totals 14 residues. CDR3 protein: CASSLGGRAYEQYF.

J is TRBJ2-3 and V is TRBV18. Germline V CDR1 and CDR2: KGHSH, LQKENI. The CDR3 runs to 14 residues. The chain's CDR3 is CASSPPLSWDTQYF.

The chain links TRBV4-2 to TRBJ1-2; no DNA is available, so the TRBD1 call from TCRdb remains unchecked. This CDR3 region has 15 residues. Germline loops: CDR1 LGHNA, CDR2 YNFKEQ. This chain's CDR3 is CASSQAGGLNYGYTF.

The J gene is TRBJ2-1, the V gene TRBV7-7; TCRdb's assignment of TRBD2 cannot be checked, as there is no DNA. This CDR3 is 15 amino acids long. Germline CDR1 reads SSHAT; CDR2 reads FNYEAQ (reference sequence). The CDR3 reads CASSFTSGGEDEQFF.

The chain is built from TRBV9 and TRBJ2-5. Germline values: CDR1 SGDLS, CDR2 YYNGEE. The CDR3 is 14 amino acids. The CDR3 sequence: CASSVGWLSETQYF. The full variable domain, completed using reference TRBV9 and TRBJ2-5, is DSGVTQTPKHLITATGQRVTLRCSPRSGDLSVYWYQQSLDQGLQFLIQYYNGEERAKGNILERFSAQQFPDLHSELNLSSLELGDSALYFCASSVGWLSETQYFGPGTRLLVL.

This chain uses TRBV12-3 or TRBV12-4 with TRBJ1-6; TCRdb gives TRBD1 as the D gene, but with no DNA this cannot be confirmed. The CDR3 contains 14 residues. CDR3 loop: CASSDRGLRSPLHF.

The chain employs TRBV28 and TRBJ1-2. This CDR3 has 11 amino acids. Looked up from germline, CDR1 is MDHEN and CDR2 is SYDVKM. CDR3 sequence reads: CASSNSYGYTF.

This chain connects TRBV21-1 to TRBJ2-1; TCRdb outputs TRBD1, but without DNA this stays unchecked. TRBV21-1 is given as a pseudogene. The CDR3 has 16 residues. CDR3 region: CASSNPGTGDDNEQFF.

CDR3 loop: CASSFRRGASDTQYF. The V call is TRBV13, the J call TRBJ2-3; TCRdb lists TRBD1, though no DNA is available to test this call. There are 15 residues in the CDR3. Germline values: CDR1 PRHDT, CDR2 FYEKMQ (reference sequence).

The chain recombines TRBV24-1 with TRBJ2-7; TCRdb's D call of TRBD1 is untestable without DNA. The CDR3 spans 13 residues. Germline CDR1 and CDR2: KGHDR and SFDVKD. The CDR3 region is CATQTGHSYEQYF.

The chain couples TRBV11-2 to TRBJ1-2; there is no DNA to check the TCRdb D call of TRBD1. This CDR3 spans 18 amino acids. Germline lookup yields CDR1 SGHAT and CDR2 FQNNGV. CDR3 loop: CASSLDSHRTGSNYGYTF. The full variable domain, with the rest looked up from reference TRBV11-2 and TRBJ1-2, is EAGVAQSPRYKIIEKRQSVAFWCNPISGHATLYWYQQILGQGPKLLIQFQNNGVVDDSQLPKDRFSAERLKGVDSTLKIQPAKLEDSAVYLCASSLDSHRTGSNYGYTFGSGTRLTVV.

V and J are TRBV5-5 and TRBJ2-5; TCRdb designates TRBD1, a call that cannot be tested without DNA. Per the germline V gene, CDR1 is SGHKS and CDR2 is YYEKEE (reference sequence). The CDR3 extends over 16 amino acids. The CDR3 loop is CASSQTASKGRETQYF.

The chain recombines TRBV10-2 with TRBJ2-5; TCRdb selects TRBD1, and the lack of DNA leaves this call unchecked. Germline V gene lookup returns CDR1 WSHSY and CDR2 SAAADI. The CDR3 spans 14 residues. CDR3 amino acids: CASSDPSRVETQYF.

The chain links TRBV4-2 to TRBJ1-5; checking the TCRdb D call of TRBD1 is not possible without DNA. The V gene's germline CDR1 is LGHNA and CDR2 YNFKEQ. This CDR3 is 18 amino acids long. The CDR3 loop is CASSQDVGGATGAQPQHF.